These 22 T cell receptor beta chains originate from one sample sequenced in a study of radiotherapy plus CTLA-4 blockade in lung cancer (dated by TCRdb to the late 2010s). Preparation of the library involved the immunoSEQ multiplex PCR assay. Drawn from immuneACCESS, this table holds only the in-frame rearrangements with V and J called that TCRdb kept. Clones are partly lost; checked studies trace under half to an unresolved V gene and leave the rest unexplained. In this sample the table shows around 71,000 clones, approximately 79% of which occur a single time. Approximately 15% of the sample is in the top ten clones. The sequences come from peripheral blood, collected from a patient treated with radiotherapy plus ipilimumab. The receptors originated from a human donor with non-small cell lung cancer whose response to radiotherapy plus ipilimumab could not be evaluated. Some clones in this sample may be carry-over from other donors' samples.

The chain carries TRBV11-2 and TRBJ2-1; tentatively, D is TRBD1 (7 bases). CDR1 and CDR2 (germline): SGHAT, FQNNGV. This CDR3 is 16 amino acids long. Trimming left V 6 bases short and J 7 bases short, with 22 bases between. The CDR3 protein is CASSLPWVRGRNEQFF. The CDR3 DNA reads TGTGCCAGCAGTCTACCGTGGGTCAGGGGGAGGAATGAGCAGTTCTTC.

This chain links TRBV27 with TRBJ1-1, with a tentative D call TRBD1 (6 bases). The CDR3 loop spans 14 amino acids. Germline CDR1 and CDR2: MNHEY and SMNVEV (reference sequence). Trimming removed 2 bases from V and 0 bases from J, with 7 bases in between. The chain's CDR3 is CASSLGQMNTEAFF. As DNA, the CDR3 is TGTGCCAGCAGTTTAGGACAGATGAACACTGAAGCTTTCTTT.

The gene calls are TRBV7-2 and TRBJ2-7; 8 bases line up with TRBD1. Germline CDR1 reads SGHTA; CDR2 reads FQGNSA. The ends lost 1 base at V and 0 bases at J; junction bases unmatched: 2. The CDR3 runs to 15 residues. CDR3 in amino acids: CASSLGRGLSYEQYF. As DNA, the CDR3 is TGTGCCAGCAGCTTAGGCAGGGGGCTCTCCTACGAGCAGTACTTC.

The genes are TRBV4-3 and TRBJ1-1; D possibly corresponds to TRBD1 (5 bases). CDR1 and CDR2 from the germline V gene are LGHNA and YSLEER. CDR3 length equals 15 residues. V lost 0 bases and J 5 bases, leaving 13 bases between the germline ends. The CDR3 DNA reads as TGCGCCAGCAGCCAAGAGCCCAGGGAGGGGACTGAAGCTTTCTTT. Amino acids: CASSQEPREGTEAFF.

The chain recombines TRBV7-2 with TRBJ2-7; possible D gene TRBD1, 6 bases. Trimming removed 1 base from V and 11 bases from J, with 12 bases in between. CDR3 size: 12 residues. Germline values: CDR1 SGHTA, CDR2 FQGNSA. CDR3 DNA: TGTGCCAGCAGCTTAGAACAGGGCCCCGAGTACTTC. This translates into CASSLEQGPEYF.

Ten or more counts support this clone. This chain links TRBV27 with TRBJ2-7; a possible D gene is TRBD1 (6 bases). The CDR3 loop spans 16 amino acids. The V end lost 5 bases, the J end lost 2 bases, and 19 bases lay between the germline ends. Germline CDR1 MNHEY, CDR2 SMNVEV (reference sequence). The CDR3 sequence is CASSLLPGQDAYEQYF. In DNA, the CDR3 is TGTGCCAGCAGTCTGCTCCCGGGACAAGACGCCTACGAGCAGTACTTC.

The table lists this clone with a count of one. V usage is TRBV5-1 and J usage is TRBJ2-5; 7 positions match TRBD2. CDR3 size: 19 residues. After removal of 0 bases from V and 0 bases from J, the junction contained 14 bases not matched to a gene. Germline CDR1 SGHRS, CDR2 YFSETQ. As DNA, the CDR3 is TGCGCCAGCAGCTTGGAGGTCGCGCGAGCGGGATTTTACCAAGAGACCCAGTACTTC. This codes for CASSLEVARAGFYQETQYF.

The V and J genes are TRBV29-1 and TRBJ2-7; 8 bases are shared with TRBD1. Looked up from germline, CDR1 is SQVTM and CDR2 is ANQGSEA. The CDR3 contains 15 residues. Trimming removed 3 bases from V and 0 bases from J; junction bases left unmatched: 7. This CDR3 is CSVDGDRLSSYEQYF. The CDR3 DNA is TGCAGCGTTGATGGGGACAGGTTAAGCTCCTACGAGCAGTACTTC.

As to this clone: An end of the junction does not agree with germline; a read error may underlie this. This rearrangement joins TRBV28 to TRBJ1-5; no clear D. The CDR3 sequence is 12 residues long. CDR1 is MDHEN, CDR2 SYDVKM, per germline. CDR3 residues: CASRSSDQPQHF. The DNA for the CDR3 is TGTGCCAGCAGATCTAGCGATCAGCCCCAGCATTTT.

The count of this clone is one. This chain connects TRBV5-1 to TRBJ2-7, with D hard to call. The CDR3 totals 15 residues. The V gene lost 0 bases and the J gene lost 7 bases, with 17 bases spanning the gap. Per germline, CDR1 SGHRS and CDR2 YFSETQ. CDR3 residues: CASSLARRAASEQYF. CDR3 nucleotides: TGCGCCAGCAGCTTGGCACGGAGAGCCGCGAGTGAGCAGTACTTC.

This chain connects TRBV6-1 to TRBJ2-5; D unresolved. The CDR3 has 15 amino acids. Germline V gives CDR1 MNHNS, CDR2 SASEGT. Trimming cost V 2 bases and J 1 base, with 11 bases left between them. CDR3 sequence: CASSEYSRRQETQYF. DNA for the CDR3: TGTGCCAGCAGTGAATACAGCAGGCGCCAAGAGACCCAGTACTTC.

V is TRBV5-1 and J is TRBJ1-1, with 10 bases matching TRBD1. The CDR3 is 15 residues long. The V segment lost 2 bases and the J segment 3 bases; nucleotides outside the gene matches: 4. Germline V gene data show CDR1 as SGHRS and CDR2 as YFSETQ. CDR3: CASSFTGTGDTEAFF. The CDR3 coding sequence is TGCGCCAGCAGCTTCACCGGGACAGGGGACACTGAAGCTTTCTTT.

This clone was observed a handful of times. J is TRBJ2-1 and V is TRBV27, with D maybe TRBD1 (6 bases). V was shortened by 6 bases and J by 9 bases, with 15 bases between the two germline ends. The CDR3 has 13 amino acids. The germline V gene has CDR1 MNHEY and CDR2 SMNVEV (reference sequence). Here the CDR3 reads CASSPQGNSEQFF. CDR3 coding DNA: TGTGCCAGCAGCCCCCAGGGGAATAGTGAGCAGTTCTTC.

The J gene is TRBJ1-1, the V gene TRBV7-3, with 7 bases lining up with TRBD1. The germline V gene encodes CDR1 SGHTA and CDR2 FQGTGA. The CDR3 is 13 amino acids. J was trimmed by 3 bases and V by 4 bases; bases with no gene match: 2. CDR3 nucleotides: TGTGCCAGCAGCTCAGGGGGGTACACTGAAGCTTTCTTT. It specifies CASSSGGYTEAFF.

This clone was seen once. The rearrangement links TRBV5-1 to TRBJ2-7; no definite D call. The V end lost 0 bases, the J end lost 2 bases, and 12 bases lay between the germline ends. The CDR3 extends over 15 amino acids. Germline V gene data show CDR1 as SGHRS and CDR2 as YFSETQ. The CDR3 sequence is CASSLDGGPTYEQYF. The CDR3 DNA follows: TGCGCCAGCAGCTTGGACGGCGGCCCCACCTACGAGCAGTACTTC.

The rearrangement links TRBV4-3 to TRBJ2-1; 9 nucleotides agree with TRBD2. This CDR3 spans 18 amino acids. Germline values: CDR1 LGHNA, CDR2 YSLEER. After removal of 0 bases from V and 0 bases from J, the junction contained 6 bases not matched to a gene. The DNA for the CDR3 is TGCGCCAGCAGCCAAGATGGGATAGCGGGGGACTCCTACAATGAGCAGTTCTTC. It specifies CASSQDGIAGDSYNEQFF.

The chain recombines TRBV18 with TRBJ2-7; 10 nucleotides line up with TRBD1. V lost 3 bases and J lost 2; bases outside the gene matches: 7. There are 16 residues in the CDR3. Germline assignment: CDR1 KGHSH and CDR2 LQKENI. The CDR3 spells CASSPTAGQGPYEQYF. Here the CDR3 DNA reads TGTGCCAGCTCACCGACTGCGGGACAGGGGCCCTACGAGCAGTACTTC.

This rearrangement joins TRBV18 to TRBJ2-3; 7 bases fit TRBD1. The CDR3 runs 17 residues. Germline values: CDR1 KGHSH, CDR2 LQKENI. Unmatched junction bases numbered 11, after V lost 4 bases and J lost 1 base. The CDR3 DNA reads TGTGCCAGCTCACGATCAGGACAGGCCCCTGGCACAGATACGCAGTATTTT. Translating it yields CASSRSGQAPGTDTQYF.

The chain couples TRBV5-1 to TRBJ2-5; 8 bases map to TRBD1. J gave up 5 bases and V 0 bases, and 6 bases lay outside the gene matches. This CDR3 is built from 15 residues. Per germline, CDR1 SGHRS and CDR2 YFSETQ. CDR3 coding DNA: TGCGCCAGCAGCTTGGGGACAGGGAGTTTGGAGACCCAGTACTTC. It codes for CASSLGTGSLETQYF.

The chain employs TRBV4-2 and TRBJ1-4, with D possibly being TRBD1 (5 bases). Trimming stripped 6 bases from V and 4 bases from J, with 12 bases between. The CDR3 is made up of 14 amino acids. Per the germline V gene, CDR1 is LGHNA and CDR2 is YNFKEQ. The CDR3 loop is CASRGQGYNEKLFF. In DNA form, the CDR3 reads TGTGCCAGCAGAGGTCAGGGCTATAATGAAAAACTGTTTTTT.

V is TRBV19 and J is TRBJ1-2; D gene uncertain. The germline V gene encodes CDR1 LNHDA and CDR2 SQIVND (reference sequence). Trimming removed 2 bases from V and 1 base from J, with 2 bases in between. This CDR3 has 12 amino acids. As DNA, the CDR3 is TGTGCCAGTAGTATACATAACTATGGCTACACCTTC. Residues: CASSIHNYGYTF.

V and J are TRBV9 and TRBJ1-2, with TRBD1 identical over 8 bases. Per the germline V gene, CDR1 is SGDLS and CDR2 is YYNGEE. This CDR3 has 14 residues. The V gene end was trimmed by 4 bases and the J gene end by 5 bases; junction bases not matched to a gene: 7. The CDR3 nucleotides read TGTGCCAGCAGCCCGACAGGGGAGCAGTATGGCTACACCTTC. Amino acids: CASSPTGEQYGYTF.